Below are 14 T cell receptor beta chains sequenced from a single sample in a study of neurological immune-mediated disorders. TCRdb reanalysed the 5' RACE reads using MiXCR and keeps one entry per CDR3 protein. The sample lists tens of thousands of distinct CDR3 sequences; nearly 6.5% were seen once. The sequenced material came from CD4+ T cells from blood. The receptor source for this set is a woman in her thirties or forties in good health.

This clonotype was seen at least ten times. V usage is TRBV28 and J usage is TRBJ2-7; D gene unclear. The CDR3 contains 14 residues. The germline CDR1 and CDR2 sequences are MDHEN and SYDVKM. The germline V and J ends were trimmed by 7 bases and 0 bases, with 13 bases remaining between them. CDR3 DNA: TGTGCCAGCATGGGCATCCAGAGCTCCTACGAGCAGTACTTC. Amino acid sequence: CASMGIQSSYEQYF.

The sample holds many counts of this clonotype. This chain joins TRBV10-3 and TRBJ2-2; D possibly corresponds to TRBD1 (5 bases). Trimming stripped 2 bases from V and 2 bases from J, with 6 bases between. From germline, CDR1 is ENHRY and CDR2 SYGVKD. This CDR3 is 14 amino acids long. The CDR3 region has the DNA TGTGCCATCAGTGAGCGGACAAACACCGGGGAGCTGTTTTTT. Translating it yields CAISERTNTGELFF.

This clonotype was seen many times. This chain connects TRBV3-1 to TRBJ1-4; 7 bases map to TRBD1. Germline V gene sequence: CDR1 LGHDT, CDR2 YNNKEL (reference sequence). This CDR3 contains 14 residues. Trimming removed 4 bases from V and 8 bases from J; junction bases left unmatched: 7. The CDR3 nucleotides read TGTGCCAGCAGCCTGAAGGGGGCAGGCGAAAAACTGTTTTTT. Translating it yields CASSLKGAGEKLFF.

This clonotype was picked up many times. The chain carries TRBV21-1 and TRBJ1-1. TRBV21-1 constitutes a pseudogene. This CDR3 region has 17 residues. For the CDR3, the DNA is TGTGCCAGCAGCAAAGCCCCCGCGGTTTGCATGGACACTGAAGCTTTCTTT. Amino acids: CASSKAPAVCMDTEAFF.

This clonotype came up many times. The CDR3 DNA sequence: TGTGCCAGCACCCCAAACGGACAGACCTACGAGCAGTACTTC. This encodes CASTPNGQTYEQYF. This chain connects TRBV28 to TRBJ2-7, with a possible D match to TRBD1 (6 bases). The V gene lost 7 bases and the J gene lost 2 bases, with 15 bases spanning the gap. Germline V gene sequence: CDR1 MDHEN, CDR2 SYDVKM. This CDR3 region has 14 residues.

This clonotype was recorded at least ten times. The chain couples TRBV2 to TRBJ2-5; D is unresolved. CDR1 is SNHLY and CDR2 is FYNNEI in the germline V gene. The CDR3 loop spans 11 amino acids. Trimming pared 6 bases from V and 3 bases from J, leaving 5 bases between. CDR3 sequence (DNA): TGTGCCAGCAGACTCAAAGAGACCCAGTACTTC. Residues: CASRLKETQYF.

This clonotype appeared many times. The V gene is TRBV20-1, the J gene TRBJ2-1; 10 bases fit TRBD2. V lost 5 bases and J lost 10; bases outside the gene matches: 11. Germline V lookup: CDR1 DFQATT, CDR2 SNEGSKA (reference sequence). CDR3 length: 14 amino acids. CDR3 sequence reads: CSAGWTSGLSEQFF. In DNA form, the CDR3 reads TGCAGTGCTGGGTGGACTAGCGGTCTTTCGGAGCAGTTCTTC.

As regards this clonotype: Germline is not matched at one junction end, which may reflect a read error. The chain links TRBV4-2 to TRBJ2-7; D may be TRBD2 (6 bases). The CDR3 contains 16 residues. The germline CDR1 and CDR2 sequences are LGHNA and YNFKEQ. For the CDR3, the DNA is TGTGCCATCAGCCAAGCTGGGAGCGGGTCTGCCTACGAGCAGTACTTC. Amino acid sequence: CAISQAGSGSAYEQYF.

This clonotype occurred a few times. The V call is TRBV11-2, the J call TRBJ2-1, with TRBD1 identical over 9 bases. The V segment lost 1 base and the J segment 4 bases; nucleotides outside the gene matches: 5. The CDR3 runs 16 residues. Germline CDR1 and CDR2: SGHAT and FQNNGV. The CDR3 is CASSLGRTGAYNEQFF. CDR3 DNA: TGTGCCAGCAGCTTAGGAAGGACAGGGGCATACAATGAGCAGTTCTTC.

This clonotype was recorded at least ten times. This chain links TRBV29-1 with TRBJ1-1; 9 bases line up with TRBD1. J gave up 4 bases and V 6 bases, and 3 bases lay outside the gene matches. The CDR3 sequence is 12 residues long. Germline CDR1 SQVTM, CDR2 ANQGSEA. The CDR3 DNA is TGCAGCGTGAGGACAGGGGTCACTGAAGCTTTCTTT. This sequence encodes CSVRTGVTEAFF.

This clonotype has at least ten counts. The V call is TRBV27, the J call TRBJ2-7; 9 nucleotides align to TRBD2. The germline V gene encodes CDR1 MNHEY and CDR2 SMNVEV (reference sequence). The V gene end was trimmed by 4 bases and the J gene end by 2 bases; junction bases not matched to a gene: 6. This CDR3 comprises 15 residues. For the CDR3, the DNA is TGTGCCAGCAGTTATAGCGGGAGTATAACCTACGAGCAGTACTTC. Protein product: CASSYSGSITYEQYF.

This clonotype appeared many times. This chain joins TRBV27 and TRBJ2-7; D is unclear. V lost 5 bases and J 2 bases, leaving 7 bases between the germline ends. The germline gives CDR1 MNHEY, CDR2 SMNVEV (reference sequence). The CDR3 is 12 amino acids. CDR3 coding DNA: TGTGCCAGCAGTCCCAATCCCTACGAGCAGTACTTC. Translated: CASSPNPYEQYF.

This clonotype was recorded at least ten times. The chain employs TRBV7-2 and TRBJ2-1; D gene unclear. Germline CDR1 SGHTA, CDR2 FQGNSA. V was shortened by 2 bases and J by 8 bases, with 13 bases between the two germline ends. The CDR3 runs to 14 residues. The CDR3 is CASSLYSRSHEQFF. The DNA of the CDR3 is TGTGCCAGCAGCTTATACTCCCGGTCTCATGAGCAGTTCTTC.

This clonotype showed up many times. The chain joins TRBV29-1 to TRBJ1-1; a possible D gene is TRBD1 (5 bases). The CDR3 sequence is 14 residues long. The V and J ends lost 5 bases and 6 bases respectively, with 19 bases between them. The V gene's germline CDR1 is SQVTM and CDR2 ANQGSEA. The CDR3 DNA sequence: TGCAGCGTTAATCCTCGGGCACGCAGGGCTGAAGCTTTCTTT. This gives the protein CSVNPRARRAEAFF.